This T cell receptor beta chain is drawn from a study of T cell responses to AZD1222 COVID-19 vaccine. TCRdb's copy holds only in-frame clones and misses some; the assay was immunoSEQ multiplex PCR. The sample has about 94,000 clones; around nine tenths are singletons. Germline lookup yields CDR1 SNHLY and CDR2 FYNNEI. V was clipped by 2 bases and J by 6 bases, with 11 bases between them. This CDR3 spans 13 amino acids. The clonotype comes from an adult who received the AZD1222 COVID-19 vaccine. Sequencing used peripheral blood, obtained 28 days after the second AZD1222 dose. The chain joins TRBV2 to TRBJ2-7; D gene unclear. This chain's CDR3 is CASSEYAGSEQYF. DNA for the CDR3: TGTGCCAGCAGTGAATATGCCGGTAGCGAGCAGTACTTC.